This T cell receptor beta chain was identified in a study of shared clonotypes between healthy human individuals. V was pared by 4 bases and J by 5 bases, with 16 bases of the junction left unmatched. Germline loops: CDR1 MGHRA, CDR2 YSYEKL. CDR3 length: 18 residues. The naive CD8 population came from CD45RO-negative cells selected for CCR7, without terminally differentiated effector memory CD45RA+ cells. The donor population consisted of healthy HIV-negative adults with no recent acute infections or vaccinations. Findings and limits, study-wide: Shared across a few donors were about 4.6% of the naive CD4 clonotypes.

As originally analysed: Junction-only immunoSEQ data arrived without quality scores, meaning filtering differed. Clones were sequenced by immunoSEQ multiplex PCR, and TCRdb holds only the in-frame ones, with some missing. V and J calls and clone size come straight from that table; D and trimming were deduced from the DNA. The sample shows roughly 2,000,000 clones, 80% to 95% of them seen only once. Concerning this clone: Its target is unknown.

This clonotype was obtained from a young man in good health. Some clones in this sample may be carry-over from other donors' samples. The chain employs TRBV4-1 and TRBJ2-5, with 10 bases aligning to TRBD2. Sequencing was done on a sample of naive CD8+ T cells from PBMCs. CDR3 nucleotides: TGCGCCAGCAGCCTAAAGCGGGAGGGCCTCGGAGAGCAGGAGACCCAGTACTTC. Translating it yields CASSLKREGLGEQETQYF.